The entry below describes one TCR beta chain. Antigen unknown. The data originate from a study of shared clonotypes between healthy human individuals. The CDR3 extends over 15 amino acids. Germline CDR1 is SGDLS and CDR2 is YYNGEE. Trimming left V 0 bases short and J 2 bases short, with 12 bases between. Broader study findings: Rarefaction showed that sequencing of sorted subsets was incomplete (despite large depth).

Every subset's genomic DNA went evenly onto several immunoSEQ plates. TCRdb keeps only in-frame clones here, not all; method: immunoSEQ multiplex PCR. Of approximately 1.5 million clones in the sample, approximately 98.5% were seen once. J is TRBJ2-7 and V is TRBV9; D gene uncertain. This sequence was found in a man between 25 and 39 years old in good health. The material sequenced was naive CD4+ T cells sorted from blood. Subset here: CD45RA+ positively selected. The CDR3 DNA reads TGTGCCAGCAGCGTAGGACCAGGCGCGACCTACGAGCAGTACTTC. The encoded protein is CASSVGPGATYEQYF.